Following are 20 T cell receptor beta chains from one sample sequenced in a study of cytomegalovirus exposure and HLA in healthy donors. 13 Jbeta primers and 60 Vbeta primers were used for the PCR. TCRdb's table, derived via immunoSEQ multiplex PCR, lists solely in-frame clones and lacks some. The table lists some 200,000 clones, just over 75% of them singletons. The source material was PBMCs. Every receptor here comes from a woman in her sixties or seventies in good health and CMV-seropositive.

As DNA, the CDR3 is TGTGCCTGGAGTTCCGGGACAGGGATTTGGGGCTACACCTTC. Translated: CAWSSGTGIWGYTF. This chain connects TRBV30 to TRBJ1-2; 9 bases align to TRBD1. This CDR3 has 14 amino acids. The V and J ends lost 2 bases and 8 bases, in that order; junction bases with no gene match: 9. Germline CDR1 GTSNPN, CDR2 SVGIG (reference sequence).

This clone was seen once. The chain has TRBV30 and TRBJ2-7, with TRBD1 matching over 9 bases. J gave up 6 bases and V 4 bases, and 7 bases lay outside the gene matches. Germline-derived CDR1 and CDR2 are GTSNPN and SVGIG (reference sequence). This CDR3 is built from 13 residues. In DNA, the CDR3 is TGTGCCTGGACCCGGGGACAGGGATGCGAGCAGTACTTC. Protein: CAWTRGQGCEQYF. Full variable domain (outside the CDR3, taken from reference TRBV30 and TRBJ2-7): SQTIHQWPATLVQPVGSPLSLECTVEGTSNPNLYWYRQAAGRGLQLLFYSVGIGQISSEVPQNLSASRPQDRQFILSSKKLLLSDSGFYLCAWTRGQGCEQYFGPGTRLTVT.

In nucleotides, the CDR3 is TGTGCCAGCAGCTTAAGGGGACTAGCGGGGGGGTATGGAGATACGCAGTATTTT. It yields the protein CASSLRGLAGGYGDTQYF. The genes are TRBV7-3 and TRBJ2-3; TRBD2 matches 16 bases. V lost 1 base to trimming and J lost 5 bases; unmatched junction nucleotides: 6. The CDR3 totals 18 residues. Germline V gives CDR1 SGHTA, CDR2 FQGTGA.

V usage is TRBV11-3 and J usage is TRBJ2-1, with a possible D match to TRBD1 (7 bases). The length of the CDR3 is 15 residues. Germline assignment: CDR1 SGHNT and CDR2 YENEEA. V lost 4 bases to trimming and J lost 0 bases, with 10 bases between them. The CDR3 sequence: CASSSGGFSYNEQFF. Written as DNA, the CDR3 is TGTGCCAGCAGCTCAGGGGGGTTCTCCTACAATGAGCAGTTCTTC.

This sequence joins TRBV10-1 and TRBJ2-1; TRBD1 agrees at 11 bases. The CDR3 is 15 residues long. The V and J ends lost 7 bases and 8 bases, in that order; junction bases with no gene match: 10. Per germline, CDR1 WNHNN and CDR2 SYGVQD (reference sequence). CDR3 in amino acids: CASTRGQGVSDEQFF. The CDR3 nucleotides are TGCGCCAGCACCCGGGGACAGGGGGTTAGCGATGAGCAGTTCTTC.

V gene TRBV5-4 combines with J gene TRBJ2-2, with TRBD1 as a possible D gene (6 bases). Germline CDR1 is SGHNT and CDR2 is YYREEE (reference sequence). The length of the CDR3 is 15 residues. Trimming left V 1 base short and J 4 bases short, with 11 bases between. Written as DNA, the CDR3 is TGTGCCAGCAGCTTGCAGGGGCGTAGCACCGGGGAGCTGTTTTTT. Protein: CASSLQGRSTGELFF. The full variable domain, completed using reference TRBV5-4 and TRBJ2-2, is ETGVTQSPTHLIKTRGQQVTLRCSSQSGHNTVSWYQQALGQGPQFIFQYYREEENGRGNFPPRFSGLQFPNYSSELNVNALELDDSALYLCASSLQGRSTGELFFGEGSRLTVL.

The sample holds one count of this clone. V usage is TRBV30 and J usage is TRBJ1-2; 8 bases line up with TRBD1. V trimming: 0 bases; J trimming: 7 bases; junction bases outside the gene matches: 4. Germline V gives CDR1 GTSNPN, CDR2 SVGIG (reference sequence). The CDR3 consists of 13 residues. CDR3 coding DNA: TGTGCCTGGAGTGTAACGACAGGGGTTGGCTACACCTTC. This sequence encodes CAWSVTTGVGYTF.

The CDR3 DNA reads as TGTGCCAGCATTAAAGCCGGGAGACTGAACACCGGGGAGCTGTTTTTT. It codes for CASIKAGRLNTGELFF. The chain recombines TRBV7-9 with TRBJ2-2, with a weak D call TRBD2 (6 bases). Germline V gene data show CDR1 as SEHNR and CDR2 as FQNEAQ (reference sequence). Trimming cost V 7 bases and J 1 base, with 16 bases left between them. The CDR3 consists of 16 residues.

The rearrangement links TRBV2 to TRBJ2-3; possible D gene TRBD1, 6 bases. Per germline, CDR1 SNHLY and CDR2 FYNNEI. This CDR3 region has 15 residues. V lost 3 bases and J 2 bases, leaving 12 bases between the germline ends. CDR3 in amino acids: CASSDFQGSTDTQYF. CDR3 nucleotide sequence: TGTGCCAGCAGTGATTTTCAGGGGTCCACAGATACGCAGTATTTT.

The V and J genes are TRBV23-1 and TRBJ2-1, with unresolved D. Being an ORF, TRBV23-1 has a function that is uncertain. The CDR3 extends over 19 amino acids. V lost 0 bases, J lost 2 bases, and 20 bases lay in between. The CDR3 region has the DNA TGCGCCAGCAGTCAATCGGGTGTTGGTAGCCCCGCGACCTACAATGAGCAGTTCTTC. It specifies CASSQSGVGSPATYNEQFF.

This clone was picked up one time. The rearrangement joins TRBV2 to TRBJ2-1, with TRBD2 identical over 10 bases. Germline V CDR1 and CDR2: SNHLY, FYNNEI. Losses at the gene ends were 3 bases for V and 3 bases for J; bases not matched to a gene: 11. The CDR3 runs to 18 residues. CDR3: CASSDSAGGFLSYNEQFF. Here the CDR3 DNA reads TGTGCCAGCAGTGATTCAGCGGGGGGGTTTCTTAGCTACAATGAGCAGTTCTTC.

This clone was seen more than once but under ten times. The chain is built from TRBV5-1 and TRBJ2-1, with 7 bases lining up with TRBD2. This CDR3 comprises 18 residues. Germline CDR1 SGHRS, CDR2 YFSETQ. The junction had 13 bases not matched to a gene; V was cut back by 2 bases and J by 2 bases. CDR3 residues: CASSLLGGGGRAYNEQFF. For the CDR3, the DNA is TGCGCCAGCAGCTTATTAGGAGGCGGGGGAAGAGCCTACAATGAGCAGTTCTTC.

The chain joins TRBV5-1 to TRBJ2-5; D unclear. Trimming removed 2 bases at V and 4 bases at J, with 12 bases between. The CDR3 contains 14 residues. Germline V gives CDR1 SGHRS, CDR2 YFSETQ. The chain's CDR3 is CASSLGVEGETQYF. The CDR3 DNA reads as TGCGCCAGCAGCTTAGGAGTAGAAGGAGAGACCCAGTACTTC.

As concerns this clone: This sample also contains other DNA sequences that code for the same CDR3. V is TRBV11-2 and J is TRBJ1-2, with a tentative D call TRBD1 (6 bases). The CDR3 runs 15 residues. V lost 6 bases to trimming and J lost 6 bases, with 20 bases between them. The germline V gene encodes CDR1 SGHAT and CDR2 FQNNGV. CDR3 amino acids: CASRALKTGSDGYTF. CDR3 in DNA: TGTGCCAGCAGGGCGCTTAAGACAGGCAGCGATGGCTACACCTTC.

The chain is built from TRBV6-6 and TRBJ2-7; tentative D call: TRBD1 (5 bases). Germline assignment: CDR1 MNHNY and CDR2 SVGAGI (reference sequence). The CDR3 has 14 residues. V shed 2 bases and J shed 3 bases, with 11 bases lying between them. CDR3 region: CASSYQGLSYEQYF. The CDR3 nucleotides are TGTGCCAGCAGTTACCAGGGTCTCAGCTACGAGCAGTACTTC.

The chain links TRBV27 to TRBJ2-1; 7 nucleotides line up with TRBD2. The ends lost 6 bases at V and 7 bases at J; junction bases unmatched: 18. Germline CDR1 is MNHEY and CDR2 is SMNVEV (reference sequence). The CDR3 length is 17 residues. The CDR3: CASRFSILVGGENEQFF. The CDR3 region has the DNA TGTGCCAGCAGATTCTCAATCCTCGTGGGAGGGGAGAATGAGCAGTTCTTC.

The chain recombines TRBV5-4 with TRBJ2-3; 8 positions agree with TRBD2. With 0 bases clipped from V and 3 bases from J, the junction kept 9 bases outside the gene matches. This CDR3 comprises 17 residues. Germline-derived CDR1 and CDR2 are SGHNT and YYREEE (reference sequence). The CDR3 region is CASSLVLAGWRTDTQYF. Written as DNA, the CDR3 is TGTGCCAGCAGCTTGGTGTTAGCGGGGTGGAGGACAGATACGCAGTATTTT.

This clone was counted only a few times. J is TRBJ1-2 and V is TRBV7-2; 10 bases are shared with TRBD1. CDR3 size: 14 residues. The germline gives CDR1 SGHTA, CDR2 FQGNSA. The V and J ends lost 6 bases and 8 bases, in that order; junction bases with no gene match: 9. The CDR3 region is CASSYRQGAEGYTF. The CDR3 region has the DNA TGTGCCAGCAGTTACCGACAGGGGGCGGAGGGCTACACCTTC.

The chain uses TRBV18 and TRBJ2-7; 7 bases match TRBD2. The CDR3 is 13 amino acids. CDR1 is KGHSH and CDR2 is LQKENI in the germline V gene. With 3 bases clipped from V and 12 bases from J, the junction kept 11 bases outside the gene matches. The CDR3 coding sequence is TGTGCCAGCTCACCCCCCGGACTAGAGGTGCGGTACTTC. Translation gives CASSPPGLEVRYF.

The chain uses TRBV27 and TRBJ1-6, with TRBD1 matching over 8 bases. CDR1 and CDR2 from the germline V gene are MNHEY and SMNVEV (reference sequence). V dropped 6 bases and J dropped 7; count of bases not matched to a gene: 8. The CDR3 is 15 residues long. The CDR3 protein is CASRLARTGNSPLHF. In nucleotides, the CDR3 is TGTGCCAGCAGGCTAGCCAGGACAGGGAATTCACCCCTCCACTTT.